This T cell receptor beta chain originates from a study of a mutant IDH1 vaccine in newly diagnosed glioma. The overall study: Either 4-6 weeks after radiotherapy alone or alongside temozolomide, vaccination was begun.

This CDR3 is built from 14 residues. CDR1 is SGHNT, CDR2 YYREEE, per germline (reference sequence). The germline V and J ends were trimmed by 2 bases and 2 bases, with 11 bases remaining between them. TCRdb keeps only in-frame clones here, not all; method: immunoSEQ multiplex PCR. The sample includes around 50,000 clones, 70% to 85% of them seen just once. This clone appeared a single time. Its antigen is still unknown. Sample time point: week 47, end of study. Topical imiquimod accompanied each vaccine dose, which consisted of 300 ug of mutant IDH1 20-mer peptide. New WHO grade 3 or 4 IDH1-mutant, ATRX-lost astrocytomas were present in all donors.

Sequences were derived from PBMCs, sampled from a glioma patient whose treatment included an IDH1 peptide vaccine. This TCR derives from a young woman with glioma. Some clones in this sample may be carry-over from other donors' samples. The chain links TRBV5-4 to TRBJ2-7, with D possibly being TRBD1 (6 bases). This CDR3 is CASSFRDIPYEQYF. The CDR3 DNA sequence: TGTGCCAGCAGCTTCCGGGACATTCCCTACGAGCAGTACTTC.